The 9 T cell receptor beta chains in this list originate from one sample, sequenced in a study of blood T cells in healthy people across ages. A second PCR, run for roughly 6 to 11 cycles, used a sample-barcoded 5' primer plus a J-beta primer mix. Via MiXCR, TCRdb re-called the 5' RACE reads, giving one row per CDR3 protein. The sample includes around 1,000,000 distinct CDR3 sequences, around two fifths of them seen just once. The sequenced sample consisted of blood. These receptors all stem from a man aged 18-30 years in good health.

As DNA, the CDR3 is TGTGCCAGCTCAGGGACACCAACTAATGAAAAACTGTTTTTT. Amino acids: CASSGTPTNEKLFF. This chain links TRBV18 with TRBJ1-4, with D possibly matching TRBD1 (6 bases). Germline CDR1 is KGHSH and CDR2 is LQKENI. The CDR3 consists of 14 residues. Trimming shortened V by 5 bases and J by 0 bases, and 7 bases separated the two germline ends.

This clonotype was picked up a small number of times. This sequence joins TRBV3-1 and TRBJ1-2; D uncertain. CDR3 size: 14 residues. Germline V CDR1 and CDR2: LGHDT, YNNKEL (reference sequence). Trimming removed 2 bases from V and 8 bases from J, with 15 bases in between. The CDR3 reads CASSQTSPPRGYTF. In nucleotides, the CDR3 is TGTGCCAGCAGCCAAACTTCCCCCCCGAGGGGCTACACCTTC.

The genes are TRBV20-1 and TRBJ1-6; D uncertain. This CDR3 comprises 16 residues. The germline V and J ends were trimmed by 0 bases and 4 bases, with 13 bases remaining between them. Germline values: CDR1 DFQATT, CDR2 SNEGSKA (reference sequence). CDR3 DNA: TGCAGTGCTAGAGAGGCAGGCGGGATTTATAATTCACCCCTCCACTTT. Protein: CSAREAGGIYNSPLHF.

The rearrangement joins TRBV7-2 to TRBJ1-1; no clear D gene. Trimming pared 5 bases from V and 13 bases from J, leaving 20 bases between. The CDR3 sequence is 13 residues long. Germline lookup yields CDR1 SGHTA and CDR2 FQGNSA. In DNA, the CDR3 is TGTGCCAGCAGCAGCCGGCCGGGGTTAGGAGTTTTCTTT. It codes for CASSSRPGLGVFF.

The CDR3 nucleotides read TGTGCCAGCAGCAAGATATACAGGGAGCATGAGCAGTTCTTC. It specifies CASSKIYREHEQFF. This chain uses TRBV7-2 with TRBJ2-1; TRBD1 is a possible D gene (6 bases). The ends were cut back, 5 bases at V and 8 bases at J, with 16 bases in the middle. The CDR3 covers 14 residues. The V gene's germline CDR1 is SGHTA and CDR2 FQGNSA.

The chain couples TRBV7-6 to TRBJ1-1, with D possibly matching TRBD1 (5 bases). The V gene's germline CDR1 is SGHVS and CDR2 FNYEAQ. The CDR3 extends over 13 amino acids. The V end lost 5 bases, the J end lost 6 bases, and 13 bases lay between the germline ends. CDR3 protein: CASSASGMAEAFF. The CDR3, as DNA: TGTGCCAGCAGCGCGTCAGGGATGGCTGAAGCTTTCTTT.

The chain recombines TRBV4-3 with TRBJ2-1; possible D gene TRBD2, 6 bases. The germline V and J ends were trimmed by 11 bases and 0 bases, with 11 bases remaining between them. This CDR3 region has 13 residues. Germline lookup yields CDR1 LGHNA and CDR2 YSLEER. CDR3 bases: TGCGCCGCTCGGCGGGGCTCCTACAATGAGCAGTTCTTC. This sequence encodes CAARRGSYNEQFF.

The rearrangement links TRBV7-9 to TRBJ2-3, with D possibly matching TRBD2 (6 bases). With 5 bases removed from V and 5 bases from J, the gap between germline ends came to 17 bases. The CDR3 extends over 15 amino acids. CDR1 and CDR2 from the germline V gene are SEHNR and FQNEAQ (reference sequence). The CDR3: CASSPRGATLDTQYF. The CDR3, as DNA: TGTGCCAGCAGCCCGCGCGGGGCCACGTTAGATACGCAGTATTTT. The full variable domain, with the rest looked up from reference TRBV7-9 and TRBJ2-3, is DTGVSQNPRHKITKRGQNVTFRCDPISEHNRLYWYRQTLGQGPEFLTYFQNEAQLEKSRLLSDRFSAERPKGSFSTLEIQRTEQGDSAMYLCASSPRGATLDTQYFGPGTRLTVL.

This rearrangement joins TRBV12-3 or TRBV12-4 to TRBJ2-2, with 7 bases matching TRBD2. V shed 3 bases, J shed 6 bases, and the junction held 7 bases outside the gene matches. This CDR3 spans 15 amino acids. The chain's CDR3 is CASSFRGDGAGELFF. In DNA form, the CDR3 reads TGTGCCAGCAGTTTCCGGGGGGACGGGGCCGGGGAGCTGTTTTTT.